The 11 T cell receptor beta chains given below trace back to one sample, sequenced in a study of shared clonotypes between healthy human individuals. Naive CD8 isolation took CD45RO-negative cells positively selected for CCR7 and excluded terminally differentiated effector memory CD45RA+ cells. The assay was immunoSEQ multiplex PCR, and TCRdb's table has in-frame clones only and misses some. The sample shows about 2.1 million clones, just over 90% of them seen only once. The source material was naive CD8+ T cells from PBMCs. All receptors derive from a man aged 18 to 30 in good health. Some clones in this sample may be carry-over from other donors' samples.

This clone was recorded once. The CDR3 loop is CASSLQTSGSFGGEQYF. The CDR3 nucleotides read TGTGCCAGCAGTTTGCAGACTAGCGGTTCGTTTGGGGGCGAGCAGTACTTC. V gene TRBV27 combines with J gene TRBJ2-7, with 9 nucleotides matching TRBD2. The junction had 15 bases not matched to a gene; V was cut back by 3 bases and J by 6 bases. Germline lookup yields CDR1 MNHEY and CDR2 SMNVEV (reference sequence). The CDR3 sequence is 17 residues long.

V usage is TRBV5-1 and J usage is TRBJ2-2, with 11 bases fitting TRBD1. Germline assignment: CDR1 SGHRS and CDR2 YFSETQ. V gave up 0 bases and J gave up 3 bases; unmatched junction bases: 7. This CDR3 has 18 residues. The CDR3 region has the DNA TGCGCCAGCAGCTTGGTCCCGGGACAGGGGGTGTACACCGGGGAGCTGTTTTTT. As protein: CASSLVPGQGVYTGELFF.

As to this clone: The conserved phenylalanine or tryptophan is not found at the CDR3 terminus, so this likely reflects a read error. No DNA is shown, since the ends of the CDR3 on it are uncertain; the CDR3 is the one TCRdb lists. This rearrangement joins TRBV28 to TRBJ1-1. The CDR3 is made up of 11 amino acids, end residues included. Germline CDR1 reads MDHEN; CDR2 reads SYDVKM. The CDR3 protein is CASSLGGQWGI.

In its sample, this clone was seen once. The rearrangement links TRBV7-9 to TRBJ2-7, with 7 bases identical to TRBD1. Germline values: CDR1 SEHNR, CDR2 FQNEAQ (reference sequence). The CDR3 spans 14 residues. J was trimmed by 3 bases and V by 1 base; bases with no gene match: 3. CDR3 protein: CASSLGGQYYEQYF. The DNA for the CDR3 is TGTGCCAGCAGCTTAGGGGGACAGTACTACGAGCAGTACTTC.

In this sample, this clone turned up once. The rearrangement joins TRBV4-1 to TRBJ2-2; 8 bases match TRBD2. The CDR3 covers 19 residues. Germline V gene lookup returns CDR1 MGHRA and CDR2 YSYEKL. Trimming removed 1 base from V and 7 bases from J; junction bases left unmatched: 17. The CDR3 here is CASSQGLAGLEVMGGELFF. DNA for the CDR3: TGCGCCAGCAGCCAAGGATTAGCGGGACTCGAGGTGATGGGCGGGGAGCTGTTTTTT.

The chain couples TRBV25-1 to TRBJ2-5; tentative D call: TRBD1 (5 bases). This CDR3 contains 14 residues. The V gene lost 6 bases and the J gene lost 4 bases, with 15 bases spanning the gap. Per the germline V gene, CDR1 is MGHDK and CDR2 is SYGVNS. The CDR3 sequence is CASSPQGFRETQYF. Here the CDR3 DNA reads TGTGCCAGCAGCCCCCAGGGTTTTCGAGAGACCCAGTACTTC.

The gene calls are TRBV2 and TRBJ2-1; D perhaps matches TRBD1 (5 bases). V was pared by 9 bases and J by 3 bases, with 12 bases between. Germline V gives CDR1 SNHLY, CDR2 FYNNEI. This CDR3 has 13 residues. The CDR3 sequence: CASRTPNYNEQFF. As DNA, the CDR3 is TGTGCCAGTAGGACACCTAACTACAATGAGCAGTTCTTC. The whole variable domain, filled in from reference TRBV2 and TRBJ2-1, reads EPEVTQTPSHQVTQMGQEVILRCVPISNHLYFYWYRQILGQKVEFLVSFYNNEISEKSEIFDDQFSVERPDGSNFTLKIRSTKLEDSAMYFCASRTPNYNEQFFGPGTRLTVL.

The V call is TRBV9, the J call TRBJ2-1, with 10 nucleotides matching TRBD2. Germline CDR1 SGDLS, CDR2 YYNGEE. There are 16 residues in the CDR3. With V trimmed by 0 bases and J by 6 bases, 6 bases remained unmatched. This chain's CDR3 is CASSVEPSGRLNEQFF. DNA for the CDR3: TGTGCCAGCAGCGTAGAGCCTAGCGGGAGACTCAATGAGCAGTTCTTC.

This clone has just one count. The gene calls are TRBV4-3 and TRBJ2-3; D is perhaps TRBD1 or TRBD2 (5 bases each). Germline V gene sequence: CDR1 LGHNA, CDR2 YSLEER. V lost 0 bases and J lost 2, with 9 bases in between. The CDR3 covers 15 residues. CDR3 amino acids: CASSQDWDPTDTQYF. The CDR3 bases are TGCGCCAGCAGCCAAGACTGGGACCCCACAGATACGCAGTATTTT.

This chain joins TRBV4-3 and TRBJ1-1, with unresolved D. The CDR3 has 11 residues. From germline, CDR1 is LGHNA and CDR2 YSLEER. The germline V and J ends were trimmed by 1 base and 8 bases, with 5 bases remaining between them. The CDR3 DNA sequence: TGCGCCAGCAGCCAAGGTAACGAAGCTTTCTTT. It encodes CASSQGNEAFF.

The rearrangement links TRBV27 to TRBJ1-2; D unclear. In germline, CDR1 is MNHEY, CDR2 SMNVEV (reference sequence). The length of the CDR3 is 12 residues. The V end was cut by 7 bases, the J end by 8 bases, with 14 bases between. DNA for the CDR3: TGTGCCAGCAAGACCGCATCGGAAGGCTACACCTTC. Protein sequence: CASKTASEGYTF.